This entry is about one T cell receptor (beta chain). The record originates from a study of OX40 agonist ivuxolimab in advanced cancers. The repertoire was sequenced with immunoSEQ multiplex PCR; TCRdb's copy has only in-frame clones and lacks some. The sample contains some 66,000 clones, less than 90% of which appear only once. The CDR3 has 14 residues. Trimming left V 4 bases short and J 2 bases short, with 11 bases between. Germline V gene sequence: CDR1 SGHRS, CDR2 YFSETQ. This chain links TRBV5-1 with TRBJ2-3; tentative D call: TRBD1 (7 bases). The clonotype originates from an adult with an advanced solid tumor such as melanoma, head and neck, liver or kidney cancer. The sequenced sample was CD4+ or CD8+ T cells sorted from blood, obtained in a trial of the OX40 agonist ivuxolimab. DNA for the CDR3: TGCGCCAGCAGCCCAGGGGGGCCCACAGATACGCAGTATTTT. Protein product: CASSPGGPTDTQYF.